The 31 T cell receptor beta chains below were found in one sample sequenced in a study of response to subunit inactivated influenza vaccine. TCRdb re-analysed the RT-PCR reads in MiXCR, keeping a single row per CDR3 protein. The sample carries 490,000 or so distinct CDR3 sequences, 6% to 9% recorded once. The material sequenced was PBMCs from blood, taken less than 30 months after vaccination. These receptors all stem from a man aged 50-75 years who received an inactivated influenza vaccine.

The chain is built from TRBV12-3 or TRBV12-4 and TRBJ1-2; tentative D call: TRBD1 (6 bases). This CDR3 is 13 amino acids long. Trimming shortened V by 10 bases and J by 2 bases, and 14 bases separated the two germline ends. In DNA form, the CDR3 reads TGTGCCACCTCGACAGGAGTCAACTATGGCTACACCTTC. It codes for CATSTGVNYGYTF.

This CDR3 is CASSQVGRGLAGSEQFF. In nucleotides, the CDR3 is TGTGCCAGCAGCCAAGTAGGGCGGGGACTAGCGGGAAGTGAGCAGTTCTTC. This chain connects TRBV4-2 to TRBJ2-1; TRBD2 matches at 13 bases. The CDR3 runs to 17 residues. V lost 1 base, J lost 9 bases, and 9 bases stayed unmatched. Germline lookup yields CDR1 LGHNA and CDR2 YNFKEQ.

There are many counts of this clonotype. The chain is built from TRBV19 and TRBJ2-1, with 11 bases identical to TRBD2. Germline CDR1 LNHDA, CDR2 SQIVND (reference sequence). The CDR3 is 15 amino acids. V was pared by 1 base and J by 4 bases, with 0 bases of the junction left unmatched. CDR3 in amino acids: CASSIASGGYNEQFF. In nucleotides, the CDR3 is TGTGCCAGTAGTATAGCTAGCGGGGGGTACAATGAGCAGTTCTTC.

This clonotype appeared many times. This rearrangement joins TRBV5-1 to TRBJ1-1; D possibly corresponds to TRBD1 (6 bases). CDR1 SGHRS and CDR2 YFSETQ come from the germline V gene. This CDR3 is built from 13 residues. V lost 5 bases to trimming and J lost 4 bases, with 12 bases between them. The CDR3 reads CASRSTGSTEAFF. The DNA for the CDR3 is TGCGCCAGCAGGAGCACAGGGAGCACTGAAGCTTTCTTT.

The CDR3 is CASSVGDLVSTDTQYF. CDR3 coding DNA: TGTGCCAGCAGTGTCGGGGACCTCGTTAGCACAGATACGCAGTATTTT. This rearrangement joins TRBV6-1 to TRBJ2-3; D might be TRBD1 or TRBD2, each matching 5 bases. The CDR3 is made up of 16 amino acids. Per the germline V gene, CDR1 is MNHNS and CDR2 is SASEGT. Trimming pared 4 bases from V and 0 bases from J, leaving 14 bases between.

This clonotype was observed a handful of times. The chain combines TRBV21-1 with TRBJ1-5; the listed D gene, TRBD1, was not tested against the DNA. TRBV21-1 represents a pseudogene. The CDR3 spans 13 residues. CDR3 bases: TGTGCCTACCCCCCAGGGCGCAATCAGCCCCAGCATTTT. Translation: CAYPPGRNQPQHF.

The V and J genes are TRBV10-3 and TRBJ2-1; possibly TRBD2 for D (5 bases). CDR1 and CDR2 (germline): ENHRY, SYGVKD. Trimming stripped 3 bases from V and 4 bases from J, with 10 bases between. The CDR3 length is 14 residues. CDR3 sequence reads: CAISDEGGYNEQFF. Written as DNA, the CDR3 is TGTGCCATCAGTGATGAGGGCGGATACAATGAGCAGTTCTTC.

This clonotype was recorded many times. V and J are TRBV5-1 and TRBJ2-1; a possible D gene is TRBD1 (5 bases). Trimming took off 4 bases at V and 2 bases at J, with 13 bases between the two ends. The V gene's germline CDR1 is SGHRS and CDR2 YFSETQ. The CDR3 runs to 15 residues. The CDR3 DNA sequence: TGCGCCAGCAGCACCAGGGCGACCACCTACAATGAGCAGTTCTTC. Residues: CASSTRATTYNEQFF.

This clonotype was picked up many times. This chain joins TRBV6-1 and TRBJ1-2, with D perhaps TRBD1 (6 bases). CDR3 size: 14 residues. Looked up from germline, CDR1 is MNHNS and CDR2 is SASEGT. Trimming left V 5 bases short and J 5 bases short, with 15 bases between. CDR3 loop: CASSPTGAAYGYTF. CDR3 sequence (DNA): TGTGCCAGCAGTCCCACGGGGGCCGCGTATGGCTACACCTTC.

In its sample, this clonotype was seen many times. CDR3 residues: CASSLSWTGASHQPQHF. CDR3 in DNA: TGTGCCAGCAGTTTATCCTGGACAGGGGCTTCTCACCAGCCCCAGCATTTT. The rearrangement uses TRBV27 and TRBJ1-5; 9 nucleotides align to TRBD1. The germline CDR1 and CDR2 sequences are MNHEY and SMNVEV (reference sequence). The V and J ends lost 0 bases and 7 bases, in that order; junction bases with no gene match: 10. The CDR3 extends over 17 amino acids.

Ten or more counts support this clonotype. V is TRBV15 and J is TRBJ1-4; possibly TRBD1 for D (5 bases). Trimming pared 4 bases from V and 8 bases from J, leaving 20 bases between. Germline assignment: CDR1 LNHNV and CDR2 YYDKDF (reference sequence). The CDR3 runs to 16 residues. The CDR3: CATSITNGATGEKLFF. The CDR3 DNA is TGTGCCACCAGCATCACCAATGGGGCTACGGGGGAAAAACTGTTTTTT.

This sequence joins TRBV5-1 and TRBJ2-5, with 7 bases identical to TRBD1. CDR1 and CDR2 (germline): SGHRS, YFSETQ. The CDR3 runs 18 residues. V lost 0 bases to trimming and J lost 5 bases; unmatched junction nucleotides: 16. This CDR3 reads CASSLGQTFNRGRETQYF. The CDR3 DNA follows: TGCGCCAGCAGCTTGGGACAAACTTTTAACAGGGGTAGGGAGACCCAGTACTTC.

The chain employs TRBV20-1 and TRBJ2-3; 12 bases match TRBD2. The CDR3 covers 19 residues. The trim removed 3 bases at V and 2 bases at J, leaving 15 bases unmatched. The germline gives CDR1 DFQATT, CDR2 SNEGSKA (reference sequence). The CDR3 nucleotides are TGCAGTGCTAGGGGAAGGACTAGCGGGACCCGGAAATACACAGATACGCAGTATTTT. Translation gives CSARGRTSGTRKYTDTQYF.

This clonotype has a handful of counts. In nucleotides, the CDR3 is TGTGCCAGCAGCCAGGAAACCGCCAGGAGCAGACACGCTAACTATGGCTACACCTTC. The encoded protein is CASSQETARSRHANYGYTF. V is TRBV4-2 and J is TRBJ1-2; D uncertain. The CDR3 covers 19 residues. V lost 3 bases to trimming and J lost 0 bases, with 23 bases between them. The germline CDR1 and CDR2 sequences are LGHNA and YNFKEQ.

This clonotype was picked up many times. The chain carries TRBV28 and TRBJ2-2, with D maybe TRBD2 (6 bases). Trimming left V 7 bases short and J 5 bases short, with 17 bases between. This CDR3 spans 15 amino acids. CDR1 and CDR2 (germline): MDHEN, SYDVKM. DNA of the CDR3: TGTGCCAGCACGTACGGGGGACCGAGTACCGGGGAGCTGTTTTTT. Amino acid sequence: CASTYGGPSTGELFF.

This clonotype was seen repeatedly, ten times or more. This CDR3 is CASSLVLAGGPDEQFF. In DNA form, the CDR3 reads TGTGCCAGCAGTTTAGTACTAGCGGGGGGGCCGGATGAGCAGTTCTTC. The chain couples TRBV28 to TRBJ2-1; 13 nucleotides match TRBD2. CDR3 length: 16 amino acids. CDR1 is MDHEN, CDR2 SYDVKM, per germline. V trimming: 2 bases; J trimming: 8 bases; junction bases outside the gene matches: 6.

In this sample, this clonotype turned up many times. The CDR3 DNA reads as TGCAGTGCTAGCTTAGGCTACTACGAGCAGTACTTC. This codes for CSASLGYYEQYF. The rearrangement joins TRBV20-1 to TRBJ2-7; D is undetermined. This CDR3 spans 12 amino acids. Trimming took 3 bases from V and 3 from J, leaving 9 bases between them. Germline values: CDR1 DFQATT, CDR2 SNEGSKA (reference sequence).

This chain joins TRBV10-3 and TRBJ2-7, with 9 bases aligning to TRBD2. In germline, CDR1 is ENHRY, CDR2 SYGVKD. J gave up 0 bases and V 2 bases, and 14 bases lay outside the gene matches. The CDR3 has 19 amino acids. The CDR3 loop reads CAISETRPGLAKSSYEQYF. The CDR3 DNA reads TGTGCCATCAGTGAGACGCGACCGGGACTAGCAAAAAGCTCCTACGAGCAGTACTTC.

The rearrangement joins TRBV7-4 to TRBJ2-4, with D possibly matching TRBD1 (5 bases). V was trimmed by 3 bases and J by 0 bases, leaving 9 bases between them. CDR3 size: 15 residues. Germline CDR1 SGHVT, CDR2 SQSDAQ. CDR3 in amino acids: CASSLEGVAKNIQYF. The CDR3 DNA is TGTGCCAGCAGCTTGGAAGGGGTAGCCAAAAACATTCAGTACTTC.

This clonotype was seen only once. A junction boundary mismatches the germline segment, possibly from a read error. The CDR3 nucleotides read TGTGCTAGCAGTTTCCTCGGTGGGCAGGGGGGACTGTTTTTT. It encodes CASSFLGGQGGLFF. J is TRBJ1-4 and V is TRBV11-2; 7 nucleotides match TRBD1. The CDR3 loop spans 14 amino acids. Per the germline V gene, CDR1 is SGHAT and CDR2 is FQNNGV.

This chain uses TRBV14 with TRBJ2-5; D unresolved. Germline V gene lookup returns CDR1 SGHDN and CDR2 FVKESK. V was cut by 3 bases and J by 5 bases, with 10 bases left in between. The CDR3 length is 13 residues. The CDR3 nucleotides are TGTGCCAGCAGCCAGCCCCGTCGGGAGACCCAGTACTTC. As protein: CASSQPRRETQYF.

The chain combines TRBV6-1 with TRBJ2-1; possibly TRBD2 for D (6 bases). Trimming removed 1 base at V and 7 bases at J, with 11 bases between. The CDR3 is made up of 14 amino acids. From germline, CDR1 is MNHNS and CDR2 SASEGT. The CDR3 nucleotides read TGTGCCAGCAGTGAAGGACTAAGCGGGAATGAGCAGTTCTTC. Translating gives CASSEGLSGNEQFF.

The table lists this clonotype with a few counts. The chain links TRBV5-1 to TRBJ2-1; tentatively, D is TRBD2 (6 bases). The CDR3 spans 15 residues. Germline V gene data show CDR1 as SGHRS and CDR2 as YFSETQ. V was pared by 0 bases and J by 6 bases, with 13 bases between. The DNA for the CDR3 is TGCGCCAGCAGCTTGGTGGGTAGCGGTAGCAATGAGCAGTTCTTC. This translates into CASSLVGSGSNEQFF.

This clonotype was detected ten times or more. This chain uses TRBV6-5 with TRBJ2-4, with D maybe TRBD2 (5 bases). Germline CDR1 is MNHEY and CDR2 is SVGAGI. V was shortened by 0 bases and J by 9 bases, with 12 bases between the two germline ends. This CDR3 region has 14 residues. In DNA form, the CDR3 reads TGTGCCAGCAGTTACTCTTTAGCGTCAGGCATTCAGTACTTC. Translating it yields CASSYSLASGIQYF.

This clonotype has a handful of counts. The rearrangement uses TRBV20-1 and TRBJ2-5; no reliable D call. The CDR3 has 13 amino acids. The V gene lost 4 bases and the J gene lost 0 bases, with 9 bases spanning the gap. Germline-derived CDR1 and CDR2 are DFQATT and SNEGSKA (reference sequence). The CDR3 here is CSANPTNQETQYF. CDR3 sequence (DNA): TGCAGTGCTAACCCGACGAACCAAGAGACCCAGTACTTC.

This rearrangement joins TRBV5-1 to TRBJ1-6; D might be TRBD1 (6 bases). The CDR3 length is 14 residues. The V end was cut by 4 bases, the J end by 10 bases, with 15 bases between. Per germline, CDR1 SGHRS and CDR2 YFSETQ. This chain's CDR3 is CASSLGGQYSPLHF. Here the CDR3 DNA reads TGCGCCAGCAGCCTGGGTGGACAGTACTCACCCCTCCACTTT.

This clonotype was counted many times. The CDR3 loop is CSTARGQLMETQYF. CDR3 nucleotides: TGCAGCACCGCCCGGGGACAGCTAATGGAGACCCAGTACTTC. The V gene is TRBV20-1, the J gene TRBJ2-5, with 7 bases identical to TRBD1. The CDR3 runs 14 residues. From germline, CDR1 is DFQATT and CDR2 SNEGSKA (reference sequence).

The genes are TRBV2 and TRBJ2-7; the match to TRBD1 covers 7 bases. The CDR3 spans 13 residues. V was clipped by 5 bases and J by 4 bases; unmatched bases: 5. Per the germline V gene, CDR1 is SNHLY and CDR2 is FYNNEI. CDR3 DNA sequence: TGTGCCAGCAGTCGGGACAGCCGATACGAGCAGTACTTC. Amino acids: CASSRDSRYEQYF.

Ten or more counts support this clonotype. The chain joins TRBV28 to TRBJ2-1; D is perhaps TRBD2 (7 bases). The germline V gene has CDR1 MDHEN and CDR2 SYDVKM. Trimming removed 4 bases at V and 6 bases at J, with 10 bases between. CDR3 length: 13 amino acids. As DNA, the CDR3 is TGTGCCAGCAGTTCGGGGGGCTTCAATGAGCAGTTCTTC. It codes for CASSSGGFNEQFF.

The V call is TRBV7-8, the J call TRBJ2-2, with TRBD2 as a possible D gene (5 bases). The CDR3 is 19 residues long. Germline V gene lookup returns CDR1 SGHVS and CDR2 FQNEAQ. V was shortened by 2 bases and J by 1 base, with 20 bases between the two germline ends. CDR3 in DNA: TGTGCCAGCAGCTTATTGAGGGTCCCGGACTGGTTGAACACCGGGGAGCTGTTTTTT. This sequence encodes CASSLLRVPDWLNTGELFF.

This clonotype was found many times. This sequence joins TRBV7-6 and TRBJ2-1; 7 nucleotides agree with TRBD1. J gave up 3 bases and V 5 bases, and 7 bases lay outside the gene matches. This CDR3 spans 15 amino acids. Germline CDR1 is SGHVS and CDR2 is FNYEAQ. The CDR3 DNA sequence: TGTGCCAGCAGCCGTCGGACAGGTGACTACAATGAGCAGTTCTTC. Translated, it gives CASSRRTGDYNEQFF.